Sequencing of this T cell receptor beta chain was carried out in a study of blood T cell repertoires in COVID-19. Looking at the study overall: Whether acute or convalescent, the COVID-19 samples came from the United States, Italy and Spain. T cells, B-cell-depleted T cells, or PBMCs provided the cDNA or gDNA that served as material.

Original analysis: Nucleated cell counts were estimated from reference gene primer amplification. Repertoires were generated with immunoSEQ multiplex PCR, while TCRdb's copy carries only in-frame clones and drops some. V and J calls and clone size follow that table, whereas D and trimming were derived from the DNA. The table lists more than 85,000 clones, 82% of them singletons. CDR1 and CDR2 from the germline V gene are SEHNR and FQNEAQ (reference sequence). Trimming pared 6 bases from V and 4 bases from J, leaving 3 bases between. The CDR3 is 11 residues long. The sample taken for sequencing was peripheral blood. This chain links TRBV7-9 with TRBJ1-4; no reliable D call. This sequence originates from a woman aged 55-70 years with acute or convalescent COVID-19. CDR3 sequence: CASSNNEKLFF. CDR3 sequence (DNA): TGTGCCAGCAGTAATAATGAAAAACTGTTTTTT.